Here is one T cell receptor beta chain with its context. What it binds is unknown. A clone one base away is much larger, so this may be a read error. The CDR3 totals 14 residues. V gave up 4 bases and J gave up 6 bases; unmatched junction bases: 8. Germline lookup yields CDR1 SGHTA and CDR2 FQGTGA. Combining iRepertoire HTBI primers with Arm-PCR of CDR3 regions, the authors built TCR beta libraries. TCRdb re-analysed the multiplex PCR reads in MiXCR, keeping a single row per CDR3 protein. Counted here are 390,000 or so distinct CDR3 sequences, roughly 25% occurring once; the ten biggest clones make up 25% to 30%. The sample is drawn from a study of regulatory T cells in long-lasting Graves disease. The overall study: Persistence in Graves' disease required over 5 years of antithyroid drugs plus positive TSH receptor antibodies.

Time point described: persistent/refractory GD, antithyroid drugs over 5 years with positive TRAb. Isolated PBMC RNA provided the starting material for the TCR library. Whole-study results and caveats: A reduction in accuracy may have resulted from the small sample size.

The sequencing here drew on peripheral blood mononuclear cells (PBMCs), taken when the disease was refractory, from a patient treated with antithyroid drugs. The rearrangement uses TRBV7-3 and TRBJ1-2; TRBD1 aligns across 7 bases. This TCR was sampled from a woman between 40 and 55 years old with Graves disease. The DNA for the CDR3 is TGTGCCAGCAGCTCGGGACAGTCAGGCGATGGCTACACCTTC. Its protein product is CASSSGQSGDGYTF.